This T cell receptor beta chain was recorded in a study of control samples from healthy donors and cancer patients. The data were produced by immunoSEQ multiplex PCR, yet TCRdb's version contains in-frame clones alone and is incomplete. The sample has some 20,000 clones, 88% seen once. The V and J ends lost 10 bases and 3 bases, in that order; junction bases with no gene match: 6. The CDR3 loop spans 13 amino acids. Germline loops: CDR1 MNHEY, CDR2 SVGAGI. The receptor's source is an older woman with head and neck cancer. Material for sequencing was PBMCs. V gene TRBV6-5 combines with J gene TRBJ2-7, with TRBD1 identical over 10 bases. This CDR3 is CAIGTGELYEQYF. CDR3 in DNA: TGTGCCATTGGGACAGGGGAGCTCTACGAGCAGTACTTC.